The rows below give T cell receptor beta chains drawn from one sample of a study of read filtering for tumor transcriptome and immune sequencing. TCRdb reanalysed the reads using MiXCR and keeps one entry per CDR3 protein. This table holds about 46,000 distinct CDR3 sequences, around 20% found once. Material: a population of CD138-negative cells sorted from bone marrow. The receptors derive from a donor aged 40 or over with multiple myeloma. Both conserved end residues are part of each CDR3. D genes are given only for firm matches. Clone size appears in some rows only: once, few, many, or a class for an expanded clone.

DNA: TGCAGTGCTAGAGCTTTCCTAGGGGGGACTAATGAAAAACTGTTTTTT
CDR3: CSARAFLGGTNEKLFF
D: .
J: TRBJ1-4
size: many
V: TRBV20-1

DNA: TGTGCCAGCATCCCGACAGGGACCACCGGGGAGCTGTTTTTT
CDR3: CASIPTGTTGELFF
D: TRBD1
J: TRBJ2-2
size: many
V: TRBV12-3/TRBV12-4

DNA: TGCAGTGCTACGATCACAGATACGCAGTATTTT
CDR3: CSATITDTQYF
D: .
J: TRBJ2-3
size: many
V: TRBV20-1

DNA: TGTGCCAGTAGTTGGGGGATATCTGGGGCCAACGTCCTGACTTTC
CDR3: CASSWGISGANVLTF
D: .
J: TRBJ2-6
size: .
V: TRBV19

DNA: TGTGCTAGTGGTCCGGGACTAGCGGGAGAGGCCTACGAGCAGTACTTC
CDR3: CASGPGLAGEAYEQYF
D: TRBD2
J: TRBJ2-7
size: few
V: TRBV12-5

DNA: TGTGCCAGCTCACCGACAGAGTTCCACACTGAAGCTTTCTTT
CDR3: CASSPTEFHTEAFF
D: .
J: TRBJ1-1
size: many
V: TRBV18

DNA: TGTGCCAGCAGCTTACTAGCGGGCACTTACGAGCAGTACTTC
CDR3: CASSLLAGTYEQYF
D: TRBD2
J: TRBJ2-7
size: few
V: TRBV7-2

DNA: TGTGCCAGCAGGACTAGCGCGAATTCCTACAATGAGCAGTTCTTC
CDR3: CASRTSANSYNEQFF
D: TRBD2
J: TRBJ2-1
size: few
V: TRBV27

DNA: TGCGCCAGCAGCTTGGGGGAACATAGCTCCTACAATGAGCAGTTCTTC
CDR3: CASSLGEHSSYNEQFF
D: .
J: TRBJ2-1
size: many
V: TRBV5-1

DNA: TGTGCCAGCAGTGAGAGTGTTGGGTCGTCTTCCTACAATGAGCAGTTCTTC
CDR3: CASSESVGSSSYNEQFF
D: .
J: TRBJ2-1
size: many
V: TRBV2

DNA: TGTGCCAGCAGCTTACGGGACAGCCGCTACAATGAGCAGTTCTTC
CDR3: CASSLRDSRYNEQFF
D: TRBD1
J: TRBJ2-1
size: few
V: TRBV7-2

DNA: TGTGCCAGCAGCCCGCAAGGAGGTTACACCGGGGAGCTGTTTTTT
CDR3: CASSPQGGYTGELFF
D: .
J: TRBJ2-2
size: .
V: TRBV5-4

DNA: TGTGCCAGCAGAAAGAACACTGAAGCTTTCTTT
CDR3: CASRKNTEAFF
D: .
J: TRBJ1-1
size: many
V: TRBV6-6

DNA: TGTGCCAGCAGCGTAGGCCCCAGCGGGTACCGCTACGAGCAGTACTTC
CDR3: CASSVGPSGYRYEQYF
D: .
J: TRBJ2-7
size: many
V: TRBV9

DNA: TGTGCCAGCGCGGGACTAGCCAAAAACATTCAGTACTTC
CDR3: CASAGLAKNIQYF
D: .
J: TRBJ2-4
size: many
V: TRBV2

DNA: TGTGCCAGCAGCTTAAACGGGAACACCGGGGAGCTGTTTTTT
CDR3: CASSLNGNTGELFF
D: .
J: TRBJ2-2
size: many
V: TRBV7-6

DNA: TGTGCCAGCAGCGAAGTGGACAGGGAGGATGGCTACACCTTC
CDR3: CASSEVDREDGYTF
D: TRBD1
J: TRBJ1-2
size: many
V: TRBV7-9

DNA: TGTGCCAGCAGTTACGGCCCAGGGGGCGTTTGGTATCAGCCCCAGCATTTT
CDR3: CASSYGPGGVWYQPQHF
D: TRBD1
J: TRBJ1-5
size: .
V: TRBV6-2/TRBV6-3

DNA: TGTGCCAGCAGTATCCAGAACACAGATACGCAGTATTTT
CDR3: CASSIQNTDTQYF
D: .
J: TRBJ2-3
size: many
V: TRBV28

DNA: TGTGCCAGCAGCAGGAGGGGCTGGGGTTACAATGAGCAGTTCTTC
CDR3: CASSRRGWGYNEQFF
D: .
J: TRBJ2-1
size: many
V: TRBV5-6

DNA: TGTGTCAGCAGCCTTGGAGCGGGGCGGGTTATCAATGAGCAGTTCTTC
CDR3: CVSSLGAGRVINEQFF
D: TRBD2
J: TRBJ2-1
size: .
V: TRBV14

DNA: TGCAGTGCTAGATCCGTGACTAGCGGGTTCTACAATGAGCAGTTCTTC
CDR3: CSARSVTSGFYNEQFF
D: TRBD2
J: TRBJ2-1
size: many
V: TRBV20-1

DNA: TGCAGCGTCTCGTCCTCTGGGGCCAACGTCCTGACTTTC
CDR3: CSVSSSGANVLTF
D: .
J: TRBJ2-6
size: many
V: TRBV29-1

DNA: TGTGCCAGCAGCTTAGCGGGATCTCCAGATACGCAGTATTTT
CDR3: CASSLAGSPDTQYF
D: .
J: TRBJ2-3
size: many
V: TRBV7-9

DNA: TGTGCCAGCAGTTTATTAGGGGGGTTCGATGAAAAACTGTTTTTT
CDR3: CASSLLGGFDEKLFF
D: .
J: TRBJ1-4
size: many
V: TRBV27

DNA: TGTGCCATCAGCGGACAGGGGCTAGCCTACGAGCAGTACTTC
CDR3: CAISGQGLAYEQYF
D: TRBD1
J: TRBJ2-7
size: many
V: TRBV10-3

DNA: TGTGCCAGCAGCCAAGAGCCCCGACTAGCGGGAGGACCCCAGTTCTTC
CDR3: CASSQEPRLAGGPQFF
D: TRBD2
J: TRBJ2-1
size: medium-sized
V: TRBV14

DNA: TGCAGTGCTAACTTTGGGGGCGGGAGTAAGGGCAATGAGCAGTTCTTC
CDR3: CSANFGGGSKGNEQFF
D: .
J: TRBJ2-1
size: many
V: TRBV20-1

DNA: TGTGCCAGTAGTATAGATTGGGGGCAAGAGACCCAGTACTTC
CDR3: CASSIDWGQETQYF
D: .
J: TRBJ2-5
size: many
V: TRBV19

DNA: TGTGCCAGCAGGAAAGACAGGGCGGTGAATAATTCACCCCTCCACTTT
CDR3: CASRKDRAVNNSPLHF
D: TRBD1
J: TRBJ1-6
size: many
V: TRBV6-9

DNA: TGTGCCAGCAGTGAACAAGGGACAGGGGTAGAGACCCAGTACTTC
CDR3: CASSEQGTGVETQYF
D: TRBD1
J: TRBJ2-5
size: .
V: TRBV25-1

DNA: TGTGCCAGCAGTTCCCAGGGGAATCAGCCCCAGCATTTT
CDR3: CASSSQGNQPQHF
D: .
J: TRBJ1-5
size: once
V: TRBV7-9

DNA: TGTGCCAGTAGTATAGGCCCCGCCGAGGGATCCCCGCGGTACTTC
CDR3: CASSIGPAEGSPRYF
D: .
J: TRBJ2-4
size: .
V: TRBV19

DNA: TGTGCCAGCAGTTTTTCGGGAGAGAGCAATGAGCAGTTCTTC
CDR3: CASSFSGESNEQFF
D: .
J: TRBJ2-1
size: many
V: TRBV12-3/TRBV12-4

DNA: TGTGCCAGCAGTTATGGGATCGGCTACACCTTC
CDR3: CASSYGIGYTF
D: .
J: TRBJ1-2
size: .
V: TRBV28

DNA: TGCAGTGCTAGGGAGGGAGCGAACACTGAAGCTTTCTTT
CDR3: CSAREGANTEAFF
D: .
J: TRBJ1-1
size: many
V: TRBV20-1

DNA: TGTGCCAGCAGCTCTACAAAAAGAGGACTGAACACCGGGGAGCTGTTTTTT
CDR3: CASSSTKRGLNTGELFF
D: .
J: TRBJ2-2
size: many
V: TRBV5-4

DNA: TGTGCCAGCAGCCCCCCCTGTACAGGAAACACTGAAGCTTTCTTT
CDR3: CASSPPCTGNTEAFF
D: .
J: TRBJ1-1
size: many
V: TRBV21-1

DNA: TGCGCCAGCAGCCAATCCCCCAGAGGAATCCTCCACGAGCAGTACTTC
CDR3: CASSQSPRGILHEQYF
D: .
J: TRBJ2-7
size: many
V: TRBV4-3

DNA: TGTGCCAGCAGCTCGCCGGGACTAGCGGGATTGGCAGATACGCAGTATTTT
CDR3: CASSSPGLAGLADTQYF
D: TRBD2
J: TRBJ2-3
size: .
V: TRBV7-3

DNA: TGCGCCAGCAGCGGGGCGACTAGTGGCAGCACCTACAATGAGCAGTTCTTC
CDR3: CASSGATSGSTYNEQFF
D: .
J: TRBJ2-1
size: few
V: TRBV5-1

DNA: TGTGCCAGCAGCCCACTAGCGGGACGCTCCTACAATGAGCAGTTCTTC
CDR3: CASSPLAGRSYNEQFF
D: TRBD2
J: TRBJ2-1
size: many
V: TRBV11-2

DNA: TGTGCCAGCAGACCCCAGCCGGCTACTACCTCCTATGGCTACACCTTC
CDR3: CASRPQPATTSYGYTF
D: .
J: TRBJ1-2
size: few
V: TRBV28

DNA: TGTGCCAGCAGCTTTGAAGGGAAAGATACGCAGTATTTT
CDR3: CASSFEGKDTQYF
D: .
J: TRBJ2-3
size: many
V: TRBV7-9

DNA: TGTGCCAGTACCCCGAGGGGGGATCCACAAGAGACCCAGTACTTC
CDR3: CASTPRGDPQETQYF
D: .
J: TRBJ2-5
size: many
V: TRBV19

DNA: TGCAGTGCTCTTGTCCAAGAGACCCAGTACTTC
CDR3: CSALVQETQYF
D: .
J: TRBJ2-5
size: many
V: TRBV20-1

DNA: TGCGCCAGCACCCAGGGATCCAGCAATCAGCCCCAGCATTTT
CDR3: CASTQGSSNQPQHF
D: .
J: TRBJ1-5
size: many
V: TRBV5-1

DNA: TGTGCCAGCAGCCCCCCCCCACAGGGTCCTAATTCACCCCTCCACTTT
CDR3: CASSPPPQGPNSPLHF
D: .
J: TRBJ1-6
size: many
V: TRBV7-9

DNA: TGTGCCACCGTGCCGGGACTACCCACAGATACGCAGTATTTT
CDR3: CATVPGLPTDTQYF
D: TRBD2
J: TRBJ2-3
size: .
V: TRBV6-1

DNA: TGTGCTAGTGGCTCCGGGACAGGGGTCAATGAGCAGTTCTTC
CDR3: CASGSGTGVNEQFF
D: TRBD1
J: TRBJ2-1
size: many
V: TRBV12-5

DNA: TGTGCCAGCAGCTTGGACAGGGGGCATCGCAATGAGCAGTTCTTC
CDR3: CASSLDRGHRNEQFF
D: TRBD1
J: TRBJ2-1
size: many
V: TRBV7-9

DNA: TGTGCCAGCAGCGCCCAGGACAGGGGTTCCTACAATGAGCAGTTCTTC
CDR3: CASSAQDRGSYNEQFF
D: TRBD1
J: TRBJ2-1
size: many
V: TRBV7-9

DNA: TGTGCCAGCAGCTTTTATTCCGGGACTAGCCGGACGAAACCTACCGGGGAGCTGTTTTTT
CDR3: CASSFYSGTSRTKPTGELFF
D: TRBD2
J: TRBJ2-2
size: .
V: TRBV11-2